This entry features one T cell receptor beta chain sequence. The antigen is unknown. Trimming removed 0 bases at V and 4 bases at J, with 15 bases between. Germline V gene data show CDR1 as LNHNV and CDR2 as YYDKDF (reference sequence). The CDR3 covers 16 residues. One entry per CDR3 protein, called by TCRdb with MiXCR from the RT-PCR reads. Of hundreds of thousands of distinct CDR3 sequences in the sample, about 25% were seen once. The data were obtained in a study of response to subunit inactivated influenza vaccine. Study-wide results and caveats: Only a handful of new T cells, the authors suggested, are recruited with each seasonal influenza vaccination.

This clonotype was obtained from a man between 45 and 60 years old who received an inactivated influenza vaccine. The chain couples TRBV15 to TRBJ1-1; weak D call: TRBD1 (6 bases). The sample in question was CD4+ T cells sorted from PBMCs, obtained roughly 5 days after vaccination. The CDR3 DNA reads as TGTGCCACCAGCAGAGATATAGCGGGGGCTGGCACTGAAGCTTTCTTT. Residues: CATSRDIAGAGTEAFF.